Listed below are T cell receptor beta chains from one sample, sequenced in a study of immune evolution from preneoplasia to lung adenocarcinoma. The repertoire was sequenced with immunoSEQ multiplex PCR; TCRdb's copy has only in-frame clones and lacks some. The repertoire holds more than 6,500 clones, around 84% seen once, with more than 5.5% in the top ten. The sample was FFPE adjacent normal lung tissue. These receptors originate from a person aged 70 to 85 with lung adenocarcinoma. CDR3s leave out the opening cysteine and the closing phenylalanine or tryptophan. The order of the fields is J gene, V gene, D gene, CDR3 protein. The D gene is left open where the match is weak.

J: TRBJ2-1; V: TRBV6-4; D: TRBD2; CDR3: ASSALAGVVNEQF
J: TRBJ1-2; V: TRBV18; D: -; CDR3: ASSVQDYGYT
J: TRBJ2-7; V: TRBV7-9; D: -; CDR3: ASSLDRAYEQY
J: TRBJ2-5; V: TRBV7-9; D: TRBD2; CDR3: ASSFPTSGAETQY
J: TRBJ2-3; V: TRBV7-8; D: -; CDR3: ASSFPGLQDTQY
J: TRBJ1-5; V: TRBV20-1; D: -; CDR3: SAAGDQPQH
J: TRBJ2-7; V: TRBV14; D: -; CDR3: ASSQQGAYEQY
J: TRBJ2-7; V: TRBV9; D: -; CDR3: ASSVDGGPLGQY
J: TRBJ2-7; V: TRBV2; D: -; CDR3: ASSNREQY
J: TRBJ2-1; V: TRBV11-3; D: TRBD2; CDR3: ASSSGLAGINEQF
J: TRBJ2-1; V: TRBV11-3; D: TRBD2; CDR3: ASSSRMVAGESEQF
J: TRBJ2-1; V: TRBV27; D: TRBD1; CDR3: ASSSRTGAFNEQF
J: TRBJ2-7; V: TRBV5-1; D: TRBD1; CDR3: ASSLEQVTGIDEQY
J: TRBJ1-2; V: TRBV18; D: -; CDR3: ASSPAGKSYGYT
J: TRBJ2-1; V: TRBV11-3; D: -; CDR3: ASSSDPGEPLYNEQF
J: TRBJ2-7; V: TRBV14; D: -; CDR3: ASSHAGGAAEQY
J: TRBJ2-3; V: TRBV4-2; D: -; CDR3: ASSQATDTQY
J: TRBJ2-3; V: TRBV27; D: -; CDR3: ASSTRLVADTQY